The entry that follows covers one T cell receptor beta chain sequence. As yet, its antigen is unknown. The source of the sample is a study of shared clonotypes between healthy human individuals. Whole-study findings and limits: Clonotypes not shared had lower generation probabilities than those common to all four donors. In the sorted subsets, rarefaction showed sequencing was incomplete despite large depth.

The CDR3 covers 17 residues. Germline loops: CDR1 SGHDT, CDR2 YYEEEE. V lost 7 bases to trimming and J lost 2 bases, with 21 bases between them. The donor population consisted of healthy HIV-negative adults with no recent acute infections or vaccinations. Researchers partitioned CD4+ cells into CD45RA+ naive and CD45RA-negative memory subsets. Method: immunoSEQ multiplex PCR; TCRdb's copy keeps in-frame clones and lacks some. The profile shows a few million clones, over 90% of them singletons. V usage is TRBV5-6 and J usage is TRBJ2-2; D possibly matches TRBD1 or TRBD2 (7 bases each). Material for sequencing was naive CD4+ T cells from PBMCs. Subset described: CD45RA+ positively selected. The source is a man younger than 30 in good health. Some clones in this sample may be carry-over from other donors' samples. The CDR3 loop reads CASALREGALNTGELFF. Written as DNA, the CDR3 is TGTGCCAGCGCCCTTAGGGAGGGGGCGCTTAACACCGGGGAGCTGTTTTTT. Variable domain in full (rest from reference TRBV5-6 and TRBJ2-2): DAGVTQSPTHLIKTRGQQVTLRCSPKSGHDTVSWYQQALGQGPQFIFQYYEEEERQRGNFPDRFSGHQFPNYSSELNVNALLLGDSALYLCASALREGALNTGELFFGEGSRLTVL.